A single sample gave rise to the 30 T cell receptor beta chains below, sequenced in a study of tumor-infiltrating lymphocytes in primary liver carcinoma (dated by TCRdb to between 2016 and 2019). The run used an Illumina HiSeq 2500. A constant-region primer and ProtoScript II reverse transcriptase were used to reverse-transcribe TCRbeta-specific cDNA from around 540 ng total RNA. The TCRbeta libraries were prepared through three rounds of nested multiplex PCR following a slightly modified ARM-PCR procedure. Each of the first two PCR rounds ran for about 10 cycles using multiplex TRBV1-TRBV30 forward primers together with a Cbeta reverse primer. TCRdb trimmed public reads at Q25 via fastp, called clones via MiXCR and kept in-frame beta chains. Each record represents a unique CDR3 protein, reported with the most common genes and DNA among its rows. Here the sample has 65,000 to 80,000 distinct CDR3 sequences; 60% to 75% occur a single time. 28% of the sample is taken by the ten largest.

Without any cell sorting, total RNA and DNA were extracted together from 20-30 mg of bulk tissue using the AllPrep DNA/RNA mini kit. The sample consisted of liver tumor tissue from sampling region 4. The cell subset or site label on this specimen signifies: tumor region T4, right-lateral pole. These receptors were obtained from a man aged 40-50 years with primary liver carcinoma and hepatitis B virus infection.

This clonotype showed up many times. The chain joins TRBV13 to TRBJ1-1; no clear D. Germline loops: CDR1 PRHDT, CDR2 FYEKMQ (reference sequence). V was pared by 5 bases and J by 5 bases, with 15 bases between. The CDR3 runs 14 residues. The CDR3 nucleotides are TGTGCCAGCAGCCCCCGGGATGGTGGGACTGAAGCTTTCTTT. This gives the protein CASSPRDGGTEAFF.

The table lists this clonotype with a count of one. This rearrangement joins TRBV14 to TRBJ1-1; D is unresolved. Trimming pared 8 bases from V and 2 bases from J, leaving 15 bases between. From germline, CDR1 is SGHDN and CDR2 FVKESK. The CDR3 sequence is 14 residues long. The CDR3 loop reads CASGPGTGNTEAFF. CDR3 bases: TGTGCCAGCGGCCCAGGAACTGGAAACACTGAAGCTTTCTTT.

This clonotype was seen a few times. The junction differs from germline at one of its ends, possibly a read error. This sequence joins TRBV28 and TRBJ1-5, with D unresolved. Germline loops: CDR1 MDHEN, CDR2 SYDVKM. This CDR3 has 16 amino acids. CDR3 amino acids: CVSSLYPQSGNQPQHF. The DNA of the CDR3 is TGTGTCAGCAGTTTATACCCCCAGTCGGGGAATCAGCCCCAGCATTTT.

This clonotype was observed a single time. The chain combines TRBV29-1 with TRBJ1-5; maybe TRBD1 (6 bases). The germline gives CDR1 SQVTM, CDR2 ANQGSEA. The CDR3 sequence is 12 residues long. The V gene lost 6 bases and the J gene lost 13 bases, with 19 bases spanning the gap. The CDR3 loop is CSVGGEDKSQHF. Written as DNA, the CDR3 is TGCAGCGTCGGGGGCGAGGATAAGTCACAGCATTTT.

About this clonotype: Mismatch with germline at one junction end may stem from a read error. The chain links TRBV5-4 to TRBJ2-1; D might be TRBD2 (6 bases). Per germline, CDR1 SGHNT and CDR2 YYREEE (reference sequence). This CDR3 comprises 17 residues. The CDR3 is CASSPSLGLESYNEQFF. In DNA, the CDR3 is TGTGCTAGCAGCCCATCCCTGGGACTGGAGTCCTACAATGAGCAGTTCTTC.

This clonotype was detected once. One end of the junction varies from germline; a read error may be responsible. The chain combines TRBV5-1 with TRBJ2-7; 7 bases match TRBD1. Germline assignment: CDR1 SGHRS and CDR2 YFSETQ. This CDR3 contains 17 residues. In DNA form, the CDR3 reads TGCGCCAGCAGCTTGGGAGAGGGACGGGACAGACCCTACGGGCAGTACTTC. Its translation is CASSLGEGRDRPYGQYF.

This chain joins TRBV12-3 or TRBV12-4 and TRBJ2-1; 11 bases match TRBD2. The V gene end was trimmed by 7 bases and the J gene end by 6 bases; junction bases not matched to a gene: 8. The CDR3 consists of 15 residues. This CDR3 is CASTPGTSGSNEQFF. The DNA for the CDR3 is TGTGCCAGCACTCCCGGGACTAGCGGCTCCAATGAGCAGTTCTTC.

The V and J genes are TRBV28 and TRBJ2-3; perhaps TRBD2 as D (5 bases). The germline V gene encodes CDR1 MDHEN and CDR2 SYDVKM. The CDR3 extends over 14 amino acids. V was clipped by 3 bases and J by 4 bases, with 11 bases between them. CDR3 protein: CASSLRVWADTQYF. CDR3 nucleotide sequence: TGTGCCAGCAGTTTGAGGGTCTGGGCAGATACGCAGTATTTT.

The chain joins TRBV11-2 to TRBJ2-1; 8 nucleotides line up with TRBD2. The germline V gene encodes CDR1 SGHAT and CDR2 FQNNGV. This CDR3 comprises 15 residues. The trim removed 8 bases at V and 9 bases at J, leaving 15 bases unmatched. The CDR3 spells CASLDIGLAMGEQFF. As DNA, the CDR3 is TGTGCCAGCCTTGATATCGGACTAGCCATGGGTGAGCAGTTCTTC.

Remarks on this clonotype: A read error is possible here, since a much larger clone lies one base away. The chain couples TRBV7-3 to TRBJ2-3; the match to TRBD1 covers 8 bases. Germline CDR1 SGHTA, CDR2 FQGTGA. CDR3 length equals 14 residues. CDR3 sequence reads: CASSSAGTGYTLYF. CDR3 nucleotides: TGTGCCAGCAGCTCGGCCGGGACAGGATATACGCTGTATTTT.

A note on this clonotype: A much larger clone differs by one base, so this may be a read error. The chain joins TRBV27 to TRBJ2-1, with unresolved D. CDR3 size: 15 residues. CDR1 is MNHEY and CDR2 is SMNVEV in the germline V gene (reference sequence). The CDR3 spells CASSRPTSSYNGQFF. The DNA for the CDR3 is TGTGCCAGCAGTCGGCCAACTTCGTCCTACAATGGGCAGTTCTTC.

Comments on this clonotype: The junction departs from the called germline gene at one end, perhaps through a read error. This chain links TRBV30 with TRBJ2-1, with 13 bases that match TRBD2. The germline gives CDR1 GTSNPN, CDR2 SVGIG (reference sequence). The CDR3 extends over 15 amino acids. The CDR3 region is CAWNVGTSGNYEKFF. CDR3 sequence (DNA): TGTGCCTGGAATGTAGGGACTAGCGGGAACTATGAGAAGTTCTTC.

This clonotype has ten or more counts. The chain employs TRBV6-2 or TRBV6-3 and TRBJ1-1, with a possible D match to TRBD1 (5 bases). The CDR3 consists of 11 residues. Germline V gene lookup returns CDR1 MNHEY and CDR2 SVGEGT. Deletions cut 5 bases from V and 6 bases from J, with 7 bases between. In DNA form, the CDR3 reads TGTGCCAGCAGTCAGGGCGCTGAAGCTTTCTTT. Its protein is CASSQGAEAFF.

Concerning this clonotype: The CDR3 does not close with the conserved phenylalanine or tryptophan, likely indicating a read error. The DNA is left out, because the CDR3 cannot be placed on it with certainty; the CDR3 is given as TCRdb lists it. The V gene is TRBV11-2, the J gene TRBJ2-7; the table calls TRBD1, which could not be checked here. The CDR3 is 12 residues long, counting both termini. Germline CDR1 is SGHAT and CDR2 is FQNNGV. CDR3 in amino acids: CASSPGGYEKYS.

The V call is TRBV6-6, the J call TRBJ1-1; TRBD1 matches 9 bases. J lost 2 bases, V lost 11 bases, and 9 bases had no gene match. From germline, CDR1 is MNHNY and CDR2 SVGAGI (reference sequence). This CDR3 is built from 14 residues. The CDR3 coding sequence is TGTGCCGACAGTCCGGGACAGGGTAACACTGAAGCTTTCTTT. Its translation: CADSPGQGNTEAFF.

As concerns this clonotype: This is likely a read error, given that the CDR3 carries no conserved phenylalanine or tryptophan at its end. The chain couples TRBV12-3 or TRBV12-4 to TRBJ2-7; the D gene could be TRBD1 or TRBD2 (5 bases each). This CDR3 comprises 12 residues. The CDR3 reads CASSTGAYGQYS. The CDR3, as DNA: TGTGCCAGCAGTACCGGGGCCTACGGGCAGTACTCC.

This clonotype was recorded once. Sequence at one end of the junction differs from germline and may be a read error. The V and J genes are TRBV4-1 and TRBJ1-6; the D gene is possibly TRBD1 (6 bases). There are 15 residues in the CDR3. The V gene's germline CDR1 is MGHRA and CDR2 YSYEKL. The CDR3 DNA reads TGCACCAGCAACCAAGTTCAGGGGCTGAATTCACCCCTCCACTTT. Its translation: CTSNQVQGLNSPLHF.

The chain links TRBV6-1 to TRBJ2-1; D not resolved. This CDR3 is 13 amino acids long. The V gene's germline CDR1 is MNHNS and CDR2 SASEGT. Here the CDR3 DNA reads TGTGTCAGTAGTGAAGAGTCCTACAATGAGCAGTTCTTC. This codes for CVSSEESYNEQFF.

This clonotype has only a few counts. The rearrangement links TRBV20-1 to TRBJ2-7; 9 positions match TRBD1. Germline V CDR1 and CDR2: DFQATT, SNEGSKA (reference sequence). The CDR3 is made up of 13 amino acids. The J segment lost 3 bases and the V segment lost 5 bases, leaving 5 bases of the junction unmatched. CDR3 protein: CSAPGQGLYEQYF. The CDR3 coding sequence is TGCAGTGCTCCGGGACAGGGTCTCTACGAGCAGTACTTC.

This clonotype was found many times. This sequence joins TRBV4-1 and TRBJ2-2; D may match TRBD1 or TRBD2 (7 bases each). V lost 8 bases to trimming and J lost 3 bases, with 16 bases between them. The CDR3 covers 15 residues. Per germline, CDR1 MGHRA and CDR2 YSYEKL. CDR3 protein: CASGGGGGYTGELFF. DNA of the CDR3: TGCGCCAGCGGAGGGGGCGGGGGATACACCGGGGAGCTGTTTTTT.

Regarding this clonotype: A much larger clone lies a single base off, so this may be a read error. The chain combines TRBV4-1 with TRBJ2-7; TRBD2 agrees at 8 bases. This CDR3 comprises 16 residues. V lost 4 bases, J lost 6 bases, and 14 bases stayed unmatched. CDR1 MGHRA and CDR2 YSYEKL come from the germline V gene. The CDR3 reads CASSLAGLANHCEQYF. CDR3 DNA sequence: TGCGCCAGCAGCCTAGCGGGACTTGCCAACCACTGCGAGCAGTACTTC.

The CDR3 loop is CASSPNERRANTGELFF. The DNA of the CDR3 is TGTGCCAGCAGCCCCAATGAGAGACGAGCGAACACCGGGGAGCTGTTTTTT. The chain employs TRBV11-2 and TRBJ2-2; D gene uncertain. The CDR3 consists of 17 residues. Trimming left V 5 bases short and J 0 bases short, with 16 bases between. CDR1 and CDR2 (germline): SGHAT, FQNNGV.

About this clonotype itself: A read error is possible here, since a much larger clone lies one base away. The chain couples TRBV6-2 or TRBV6-3 to TRBJ2-5, with D perhaps TRBD2 (7 bases). The CDR3 is made up of 15 amino acids. Germline CDR1 is MNHEY and CDR2 is SVGEGT. The CDR3, as DNA: TGTGCCAGCAGTTACTCGGGGAGGGGGAAAGAGACCCTGTACTTC. Protein: CASSYSGRGKETLYF.

With regard to this clonotype: One end of the junction does not line up with germline, which may come from a read error. This rearrangement joins TRBV14 to TRBJ2-1; D may be TRBD1 (7 bases). The CDR3 is made up of 15 amino acids. Germline assignment: CDR1 SGHDN and CDR2 FVKESK. CDR3 DNA: TGTACCAGCAGCCACCCAGGGGGAGGTTATAATGAGCAGTTCTTC. Protein product: CTSSHPGGGYNEQFF.

With regard to this clonotype: Given a much more abundant clone one base away, this may be a read error. This is likely a read error, given that the CDR3 carries no conserved phenylalanine or tryptophan at its end. The chain links TRBV12-3 or TRBV12-4 to TRBJ1-1; TRBD1 matches 7 bases. The CDR3 contains 13 residues. Trimming at V came to 8 bases and at J to 2 bases, leaving 5 bases not matched to a gene. The CDR3 DNA sequence: TGTGCCAGCGGGGGACAGCTCAACACTGAAGCTTTCATT. This translates into CASGGQLNTEAFI.

This clonotype was seen many times. CDR3 nucleotide sequence: TGTGCCAGCAGTGATACCCGCACGGGGAGGGATGGCTACACCTTC. It encodes CASSDTRTGRDGYTF. The rearrangement uses TRBV6-1 and TRBJ1-2; D not resolved. The CDR3 is 15 residues long. V lost 3 bases and J lost 6, with 17 bases in between. Germline V gives CDR1 MNHNS, CDR2 SASEGT.

The V call is TRBV18, the J call TRBJ1-1; 11 bases agree with TRBD1. The CDR3 has 15 amino acids. Germline V gene lookup returns CDR1 KGHSH and CDR2 LQKENI. With V trimmed by 3 bases and J by 5 bases, 5 bases remained unmatched. CDR3 nucleotide sequence: TGTGCCAGCTCACCCGGACAGGGGGCGGATACTGAAGCTTTCTTT. Its protein is CASSPGQGADTEAFF.

A remark on this clonotype: Its ends do not fully match the called genes, so a read error is possible. This rearrangement joins TRBV6-6 to TRBJ1-5; a possible D gene is TRBD1 (5 bases). CDR1 and CDR2 (germline): MNHNY, SVGAGI (reference sequence). The CDR3 sequence is 14 residues long. Here the CDR3 DNA reads TGTGCCAGCAGTGGGGACGGTAGTAATCAGCCCCAGCAATTT. This gives the protein CASSGDGSNQPQQF.

This clonotype was seen a handful of times. This could be a read error, since a much larger clone is one nucleotide away. As the CDR3 is not closed by the conserved phenylalanine or tryptophan, this likely results from a read error. This chain uses TRBV30 with TRBJ2-7, with 9 bases fitting TRBD1. Germline V gene sequence: CDR1 GTSNPN, CDR2 SVGIG (reference sequence). V shed 5 bases and J 2 bases; nucleotides not matched to a gene: 4. This CDR3 contains 13 residues. The CDR3 bases are TGTGCCTGGGCCAGACAGGGGGCCTACGAGCAGTACTTA. Its protein product is CAWARQGAYEQYL.

To note about this clonotype: This may be a read error: a much more frequent sequence differs by one nucleotide. The chain combines TRBV5-1 with TRBJ2-7; 7 nucleotides agree with TRBD1. Trimming cost V 4 bases and J 2 bases; bases outside gene matches: 9. From germline, CDR1 is SGHRS and CDR2 YFSETQ. The CDR3 totals 15 residues. The CDR3 DNA is TGCGCCAGCAGCGAAGACAGGGTAACTACCTACGAGCAGTACTTC. Translated: CASSEDRVTTYEQYF.